This T cell receptor beta chain appears in the sequencing data of a study of control samples from healthy donors and cancer patients. The CDR3 sequence is 14 residues long. The ends were cut back, 4 bases at V and 3 bases at J, with 10 bases in the middle. Germline CDR1 and CDR2: LNHDA and SQIVND (reference sequence). This clone has just one count. Clones were sequenced by immunoSEQ multiplex PCR, and TCRdb holds only the in-frame ones, with some missing. The table includes tens of thousands of clones, around 91% detected once. This receptor was identified in a man younger than 40 in good health. Sequencing was done on a sample of blood. The gene calls are TRBV19 and TRBJ1-5; tentative D call: TRBD1 (5 bases). CDR3 region: CASSRDGYNQPQHF. The CDR3 nucleotides are TGTGCCAGTAGTAGGGACGGTTACAATCAGCCCCAGCATTTT.